These 23 T cell receptor beta chains came from one sample sequenced in a study of blood T cell repertoires in COVID-19. Here immunoSEQ multiplex PCR was the method, and the copy in TCRdb shows in-frame clones only, minus some. The sample has about 280,000 clones; under 95% are singletons. Sequenced: PBMCs or T cells enriched from blood (not recorded which). The receptors were sampled from a middle-aged man who had been exposed to COVID-19.

This chain uses TRBV30 with TRBJ2-2, with D perhaps TRBD2 (6 bases). The CDR3 contains 13 residues. In germline, CDR1 is GTSNPN, CDR2 SVGIG (reference sequence). V lost 2 bases and J 8 bases, leaving 12 bases between the germline ends. The CDR3 loop reads CAWSRVAEGELFF. For the CDR3, the DNA is TGTGCCTGGAGTAGAGTAGCGGAGGGGGAGCTGTTTTTT.

The chain is built from TRBV2 and TRBJ2-7, with 8 bases matching TRBD2. This CDR3 has 15 residues. Germline lookup yields CDR1 SNHLY and CDR2 FYNNEI. Trimming cost V 7 bases and J 6 bases; bases outside gene matches: 14. The CDR3 DNA reads as TGTGCCAGCACACAGGCGTTTAGCGGGAAAATCGAGCAGTACTTC. Translated, it gives CASTQAFSGKIEQYF. The full variable domain, completed using reference TRBV2 and TRBJ2-7, is EPEVTQTPSHQVTQMGQEVILRCVPISNHLYFYWYRQILGQKVEFLVSFYNNEISEKSEIFDDQFSVERPDGSNFTLKIRSTKLEDSAMYFCASTQAFSGKIEQYFGPGTRLTVT.

The V gene is TRBV7-3, the J gene TRBJ2-7; tentative D call: TRBD2 (5 bases). Trimming stripped 3 bases from V and 6 bases from J, with 12 bases between. This CDR3 has 13 residues. Germline assignment: CDR1 SGHTA and CDR2 FQGTGA. In DNA, the CDR3 is TGTGCCAGCAGCTTGGGTGTCGGAGGCGAGCAGTACTTC. Amino acids: CASSLGVGGEQYF.

The gene calls are TRBV6-5 and TRBJ1-5; a weak D match, TRBD1 (5 bases). The germline V gene encodes CDR1 MNHEY and CDR2 SVGAGI. Trimming shortened V by 7 bases and J by 3 bases, and 13 bases separated the two germline ends. CDR3 size: 14 residues. The CDR3 nucleotides read TGTGCCAGCACCCTTCGGGGGATCAATCAGCCCCAGCATTTT. It translates to CASTLRGINQPQHF.

The chain combines TRBV28 with TRBJ2-2; tentatively, D is TRBD2 (5 bases). Germline V CDR1 and CDR2: MDHEN, SYDVKM. The CDR3 covers 17 residues. Trimming took 4 bases from V and 7 from J, leaving 22 bases between them. CDR3 nucleotide sequence: TGTGCCAGCAGTTCACCGGACTCCCGGGTTACGGGCGGGGAGCTGTTTTTT. Translation gives CASSSPDSRVTGGELFF.

The genes are TRBV11-3 and TRBJ2-1, with D unclear. V was cut by 4 bases and J by 6 bases, with 7 bases left in between. Germline lookup yields CDR1 SGHNT and CDR2 YENEEA. CDR3 length: 12 amino acids. CDR3 amino acids: CASSSHPNEQFF. The CDR3 DNA reads TGTGCCAGCAGCTCACATCCCAATGAGCAGTTCTTC.

V gene TRBV3-1 (or the pseudogene TRBV3-2) combines with J gene TRBJ1-5; 9 nucleotides align to TRBD1. With V trimmed by 4 bases and J by 5 bases, 3 bases remained unmatched. CDR1 and CDR2 from the germline V gene are LGHDT and YNNKEL (reference sequence). The CDR3 has 14 residues. The CDR3 coding sequence is TGTGCCAGCAGCCTGGGACAGGGTTATCAGCCCCAGCATTTT. Amino acids: CASSLGQGYQPQHF.

On this clone: Other nucleotide sequences from this sample produce the same CDR3. The V and J genes are TRBV18 and TRBJ1-1, with D tentatively TRBD1 (5 bases). The V end was cut by 3 bases, the J end by 5 bases, with 10 bases between. Germline V gene sequence: CDR1 KGHSH, CDR2 LQKENI. The CDR3 is 13 residues long. The CDR3 coding sequence is TGTGCCAGCTCACCGCAGGGAAGAACTGAAGCTTTCTTT. Amino acids: CASSPQGRTEAFF.

The genes are TRBV2 and TRBJ2-1, with 7 nucleotides matching TRBD2. The length of the CDR3 is 18 residues. Germline lookup yields CDR1 SNHLY and CDR2 FYNNEI. V lost 0 bases, J lost 5 bases, and 13 bases stayed unmatched. CDR3 nucleotides: TGTGCCAGCAGTGAAGCGCTTCAGGCTAGCGGTCAACACAATGAGCAGTTCTTC. Amino acids: CASSEALQASGQHNEQFF.

The chain has TRBV4-1 and TRBJ1-1; 7 nucleotides line up with TRBD1. Germline assignment: CDR1 MGHRA and CDR2 YSYEKL. CDR3 length: 18 residues. V was clipped by 1 base and J by 1 base; unmatched bases: 12. CDR3 sequence (DNA): TGCGCCAGCAGCCAAGGGGTTTGGACAGGCGGGACGAACACTGAAGCTTTCTTT. Its protein product is CASSQGVWTGGTNTEAFF.

This clone was detected only a few times. The genes are TRBV7-9 and TRBJ2-7; TRBD2 agrees at 7 bases. CDR1 and CDR2 (germline): SEHNR, FQNEAQ (reference sequence). The length of the CDR3 is 13 residues. The V gene end was trimmed by 1 base and the J gene end by 7 bases; junction bases not matched to a gene: 4. CDR3 amino acids: CASSLEAGFEQYF. CDR3 bases: TGTGCCAGCAGCTTAGAAGCGGGGTTTGAGCAGTACTTC. The variable domain in full, completed from reference TRBV7-9 and TRBJ2-7, reads DTGVSQNPRHKITKRGQNVTFRCDPISEHNRLYWYRQTLGQGPEFLTYFQNEAQLEKSRLLSDRFSAERPKGSFSTLEIQRTEQGDSAMYLCASSLEAGFEQYFGPGTRLTVT.

The CDR3 loop reads CAVFLNYGYTF. CDR3 nucleotides: TGTGCCGTCTTTCTTAACTATGGCTACACCTTC. The chain joins TRBV28 to TRBJ1-2; the D is unclear. CDR1 and CDR2 (germline): MDHEN, SYDVKM. This CDR3 is 11 amino acids long. Trimming shortened V by 11 bases and J by 1 base, and 8 bases separated the two germline ends.

This clone was picked up a small number of times. The chain combines TRBV30 with TRBJ2-5; 7 bases line up with TRBD2. The CDR3 sequence is 15 residues long. The J segment lost 2 bases and the V segment lost 2 bases, leaving 8 bases of the junction unmatched. The germline CDR1 and CDR2 sequences are GTSNPN and SVGIG (reference sequence). The DNA of the CDR3 is TGTGCCTGGAGTCCAGCGGGACGGACACAAGAGACCCAGTACTTC. Translating it yields CAWSPAGRTQETQYF.

The rearrangement uses TRBV21-1 and TRBJ1-5; the table's D call, TRBD1, has no DNA check behind it. TRBV21-1 is a documented pseudogene. The CDR3 extends over 17 amino acids. CDR3: CASSMILGHLQSCPQHF. CDR3 DNA sequence: TGTGCCAGCAGCATGATACTGGGACACCTTCAATCATGCCCCCAGCATTTT.

This chain links TRBV10-2 with TRBJ2-2; D gene uncertain. The CDR3 consists of 17 residues. Germline V CDR1 and CDR2: WSHSY, SAAADI. Trimming removed 0 bases from V and 1 base from J, with 12 bases in between. The CDR3: CASSESRFTGNTGELFF. The CDR3 coding sequence is TGCGCCAGCAGTGAGTCGAGATTTACTGGGAACACCGGGGAGCTGTTTTTT.

The chain is built from TRBV14 and TRBJ2-2; the D is unclear. With 3 bases removed from V and 1 base from J, the gap between germline ends came to 6 bases. Germline V CDR1 and CDR2: SGHDN, FVKESK. This CDR3 has 14 residues. CDR3 amino acids: CASSQNRNTGELFF. Written as DNA, the CDR3 is TGTGCCAGCAGCCAGAACAGGAACACCGGGGAGCTGTTTTTT.

This clone has just one count. The chain joins TRBV19 to TRBJ2-3, with D tentatively TRBD2 (5 bases). V shed 5 bases and J shed 4 bases, with 16 bases lying between them. CDR1 is LNHDA, CDR2 SQIVND, per germline (reference sequence). CDR3 size: 15 residues. In nucleotides, the CDR3 is TGTGCCAGTAGTCTGAGGGAGATGGCGGCAGATACGCAGTATTTT. Protein product: CASSLREMAADTQYF.

Written as DNA, the CDR3 is TGCAGCGTTATGGACAGTAACTATGGCTACACCTTC. It is translated as CSVMDSNYGYTF. The gene calls are TRBV29-1 and TRBJ1-2; TRBD1 is a possible D gene (6 bases). The V gene's germline CDR1 is SQVTM and CDR2 ANQGSEA. The CDR3 has 12 amino acids. Trimming shortened V by 5 bases and J by 1 base, and 8 bases separated the two germline ends. The full variable domain, completed using reference TRBV29-1 and TRBJ1-2, is SAVISQKPSRDICQRGTSLTIQCQVDSQVTMMFWYRQQPGQSLTLIATANQGSEATYESGFVIDKFPISRPNLTFSTLTVSNMSPEDSSIYLCSVMDSNYGYTFGSGTRLTVV.

The chain joins TRBV9 to TRBJ2-2, with TRBD2 identical over 12 bases. In germline, CDR1 is SGDLS, CDR2 YYNGEE. V was pared by 5 bases and J by 3 bases, with 8 bases of the junction left unmatched. The length of the CDR3 is 17 residues. The CDR3, as DNA: TGTGCCAGCAGTTCAATGACTAGCGGGGGATACACCGGGGAGCTGTTTTTT. This translates into CASSSMTSGGYTGELFF. Filled out from reference TRBV9 and TRBJ2-2, the complete variable domain reads DSGVTQTPKHLITATGQRVTLRCSPRSGDLSVYWYQQSLDQGLQFLIQYYNGEERAKGNILERFSAQQFPDLHSELNLSSLELGDSALYFCASSSMTSGGYTGELFFGEGSRLTVL.

The rearrangement uses TRBV5-4 and TRBJ2-7, with D perhaps TRBD1 (10 bases). V lost 4 bases and J 3 bases, leaving 17 bases between the germline ends. Germline CDR1 reads SGHNT; CDR2 reads YYREEE (reference sequence). The CDR3 has 15 residues. For the CDR3, the DNA is TGTGCCAGCAGCCTAGCGGGGACAGGGGTCTACGAGCAGTACTTC. Amino acids: CASSLAGTGVYEQYF.

This chain connects TRBV6-5 to TRBJ1-2; D is uncertain. In germline, CDR1 is MNHEY, CDR2 SVGAGI. This CDR3 spans 12 amino acids. The V gene lost 6 bases and the J gene lost 8 bases, with 13 bases spanning the gap. CDR3 residues: CASRQFSWGYTF. The CDR3 coding sequence is TGTGCCAGCAGACAGTTTTCATGGGGCTACACCTTC.

This clone was recorded once. The rearrangement links TRBV7-9 to TRBJ2-1; 11 bases line up with TRBD2. The germline V gene has CDR1 SEHNR and CDR2 FQNEAQ (reference sequence). Losses at the gene ends were 3 bases for V and 8 bases for J; bases not matched to a gene: 9. The CDR3 runs 16 residues. The CDR3 DNA reads as TGTGCCAGCAGCTTCTCCCTATTAGCGGGAGGGGATGAGCAGTTCTTC. Translation gives CASSFSLLAGGDEQFF.

The chain carries TRBV5-6 and TRBJ2-2; D uncertain. Germline V gene lookup returns CDR1 SGHDT and CDR2 YYEEEE. The V gene lost 2 bases and the J gene lost 5 bases, with 7 bases spanning the gap. CDR3 length: 13 residues. CDR3 sequence: CASSLGRTGELFF. The CDR3, as DNA: TGTGCCAGCAGCTTAGGCAGGACCGGGGAGCTGTTTTTT.